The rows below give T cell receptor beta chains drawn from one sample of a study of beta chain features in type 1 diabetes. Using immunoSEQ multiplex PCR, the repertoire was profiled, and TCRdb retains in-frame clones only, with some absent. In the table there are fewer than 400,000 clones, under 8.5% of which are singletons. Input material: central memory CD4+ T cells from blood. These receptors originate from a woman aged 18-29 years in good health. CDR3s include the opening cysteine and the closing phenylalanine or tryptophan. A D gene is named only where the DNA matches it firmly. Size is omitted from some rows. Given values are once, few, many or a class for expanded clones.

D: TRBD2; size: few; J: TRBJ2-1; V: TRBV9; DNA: TGTGCCAGCAGCCCCCGACTAGCCCCAACGGGAAATGAGCAGTTCTTC; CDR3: CASSPRLAPTGNEQFF
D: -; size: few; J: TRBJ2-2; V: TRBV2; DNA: TGTGCCAGCAGGGACCGAGAGGTATCCGGGGAGCTGTTTTTT; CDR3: CASRDREVSGELFF
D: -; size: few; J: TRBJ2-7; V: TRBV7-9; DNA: TGTGCCAGCAGCGCCACCGAGGGACTTCTCAACTCCTACGAGCAGTACTTC; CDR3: CASSATEGLLNSYEQYF
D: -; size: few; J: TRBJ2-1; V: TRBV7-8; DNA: TGTGCCAGCAGCTTACGCCAAGCAGCTTACAATGAGCAGTTCTTC; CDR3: CASSLRQAAYNEQFF
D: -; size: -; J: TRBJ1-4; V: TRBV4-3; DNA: TGCGCCAGCAGCCTAGACATTGGCTTCTCGGAAAAACTGTTTTTT; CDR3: CASSLDIGFSEKLFF
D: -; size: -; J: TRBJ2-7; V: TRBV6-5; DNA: TGTGCCAGCAGTCTTCAGGCGATCGAGCAGTACTTC; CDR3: CASSLQAIEQYF
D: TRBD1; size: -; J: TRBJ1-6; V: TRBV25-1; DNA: TGTGCCAGCAGTGATTCGACAGGGGGCTGGTCACCCCTCCACTTT; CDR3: CASSDSTGGWSPLHF
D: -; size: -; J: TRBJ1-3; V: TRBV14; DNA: TGTGCCAGCAGCCAAGCCCTTGGCTCTGGAAACACCATATATTTT; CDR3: CASSQALGSGNTIYF
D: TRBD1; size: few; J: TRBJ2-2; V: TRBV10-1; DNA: TGCGCCAGCAGTGTAGGGACAGGGTCCACCGGGGAGCTGTTTTTT; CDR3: CASSVGTGSTGELFF
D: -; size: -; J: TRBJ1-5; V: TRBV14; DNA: TGTGCCAGCAGCCAAGCTCGGACAGCTTACAATCAGCCCCAGCATTTT; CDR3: CASSQARTAYNQPQHF
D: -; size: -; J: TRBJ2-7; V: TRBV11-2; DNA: TGTGCCAGCAGCTTAGTTGTTTCGAACGAGCAGTACTTC; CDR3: CASSLVVSNEQYF
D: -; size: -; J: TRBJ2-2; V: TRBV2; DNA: TGTGCCAGCAGTGTGCAGAAGAACACCGGGGAGCTGTTTTTT; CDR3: CASSVQKNTGELFF
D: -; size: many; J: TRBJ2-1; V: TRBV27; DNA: TGTGCCAGCGGTCGGCGGGGAGGTTACAATGAGCAGTTCTTC; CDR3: CASGRRGGYNEQFF
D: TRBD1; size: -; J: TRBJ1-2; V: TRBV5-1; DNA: TGCGCCAGCACCCAATCCGGACAGGATTATGGCTACACCTTC; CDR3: CASTQSGQDYGYTF
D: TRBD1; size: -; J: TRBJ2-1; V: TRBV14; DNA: TGTGCCAGCAGCCAGGGACAGGGGGCGCGTGTTGAGCAGTTCTTC; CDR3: CASSQGQGARVEQFF
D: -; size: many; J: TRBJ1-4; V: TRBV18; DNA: TGTGCCAGCTCATCAGGACAGAATGAAAAACTGTTTTTT; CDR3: CASSSGQNEKLFF
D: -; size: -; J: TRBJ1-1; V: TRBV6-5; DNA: TGTGCCAGCTTTGTAGGGGTACGCACTGAAGCTTTCTTT; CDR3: CASFVGVRTEAFF
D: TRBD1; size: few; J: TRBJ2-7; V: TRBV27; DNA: TGTGCCAGCAGTTCCAAACCGGGACAGGGCTACGAGCAGTACTTC; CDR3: CASSSKPGQGYEQYF